The 32 T cell receptor beta chains below were found in one sample sequenced in a study of blood T cell repertoires in COVID-19. Sequencing was performed with immunoSEQ multiplex PCR; in TCRdb, only in-frame clones are kept and a portion is missing. The sample includes fewer than 200,000 clones, 84% of them seen just once. Material for sequencing was peripheral blood. These receptors all come from a man aged 35-49 years who had recovered from COVID-19.

The chain uses TRBV27 and TRBJ2-3; TRBD1 matches at 11 bases. Germline CDR1 is MNHEY and CDR2 is SMNVEV (reference sequence). V gave up 6 bases and J gave up 6 bases; unmatched junction bases: 5. The length of the CDR3 is 14 residues. The DNA of the CDR3 is TGTGCCAGCAGGGACAGGGGGCGCCCCGATACGCAGTATTTT. It yields the protein CASRDRGRPDTQYF.

The chain employs TRBV4-2 and TRBJ1-3; no clear D. The CDR3 is 15 residues long. Deletions cut 2 bases from V and 0 bases from J, with 8 bases between. Germline loops: CDR1 LGHNA, CDR2 YNFKEQ. DNA for the CDR3: TGTGCCAGCAGCCAACGCGGGAGCTCTGGAAACACCATATATTTT. It codes for CASSQRGSSGNTIYF.

The chain links TRBV7-2 to TRBJ2-7, with 7 bases aligning to TRBD2. V gave up 5 bases and J gave up 2 bases; unmatched junction bases: 6. In germline, CDR1 is SGHTA, CDR2 FQGNSA. The CDR3 totals 14 residues. The CDR3 reads CASSRAREAYEQYF. CDR3 nucleotide sequence: TGTGCCAGCAGCCGGGCCCGGGAGGCCTACGAGCAGTACTTC.

This chain uses TRBV29-1 with TRBJ2-2, with 7 bases fitting TRBD1. The trim removed 6 bases at V and 1 base at J, leaving 5 bases unmatched. This CDR3 has 14 amino acids. Per germline, CDR1 SQVTM and CDR2 ANQGSEA. CDR3 bases: TGCAGCGTGACCGGGACAGAGAACACCGGGGAGCTGTTTTTT. Translating it yields CSVTGTENTGELFF.

This clone was recorded a few times. J is TRBJ2-7 and V is TRBV7-6; 11 nucleotides agree with TRBD2. This CDR3 has 18 residues. V dropped 5 bases and J dropped 6; count of bases not matched to a gene: 18. Germline assignment: CDR1 SGHVS and CDR2 FNYEAQ. The CDR3 DNA follows: TGTGCCAGCAGCCCCCGGGACAGGGTAGCGGGAGGGCCAGGCGAGCAGTACTTC. Translation gives CASSPRDRVAGGPGEQYF.

J is TRBJ2-3 and V is TRBV7-2; 8 bases agree with TRBD2. V shed 4 bases, J shed 5 bases, and the junction held 2 bases outside the gene matches. The CDR3 spans 13 residues. CDR1 and CDR2 (germline): SGHTA, FQGNSA. CDR3 nucleotides: TGTGCCAGCAGCTCCGGGGGGGTAGATACGCAGTATTTT. Its protein is CASSSGGVDTQYF.

This chain uses TRBV7-9 with TRBJ2-3, with D possibly TRBD1 on 5 matching bases. There are 15 residues in the CDR3. V gave up 7 bases and J gave up 5 bases, with 19 bases separating them. Germline V gene data show CDR1 as SEHNR and CDR2 as FQNEAQ (reference sequence). This CDR3 reads CASTPPDKTEDTQYF. The CDR3 DNA reads TGTGCCAGCACCCCCCCCGACAAGACAGAAGATACGCAGTATTTT. Together with reference TRBV7-9 and TRBJ2-3, the CDR3 gives the full variable domain: DTGVSQNPRHKITKRGQNVTFRCDPISEHNRLYWYRQTLGQGPEFLTYFQNEAQLEKSRLLSDRFSAERPKGSFSTLEIQRTEQGDSAMYLCASTPPDKTEDTQYFGPGTRLTVL.

The rearrangement uses TRBV7-9 and TRBJ1-2; a weak D match, TRBD1 (6 bases). Deletions cut 5 bases from V and 11 bases from J, with 15 bases between. The CDR3 totals 12 residues. Germline CDR1 and CDR2: SEHNR and FQNEAQ (reference sequence). CDR3 nucleotides: TGTGCCAGCAGCACTTCGAACAGGGCGTACACCTTC. It translates to CASSTSNRAYTF.

The rearrangement joins TRBV9 to TRBJ2-7, with D tentatively TRBD1 (6 bases). This CDR3 comprises 14 residues. With 3 bases removed from V and 2 bases from J, the gap between germline ends came to 12 bases. Germline V gene sequence: CDR1 SGDLS, CDR2 YYNGEE. CDR3 in DNA: TGTGCCAGCAGCGGACGACAGGCACCCTACGAGCAGTACTTC. Amino acids: CASSGRQAPYEQYF.

The chain combines TRBV5-6 with TRBJ2-3; TRBD1 matches at 8 bases. The V segment lost 0 bases and the J segment 4 bases; nucleotides outside the gene matches: 4. The CDR3 spans 15 residues. Germline CDR1 is SGHDT and CDR2 is YYEEEE. The CDR3 bases are TGTGCCAGCAGCTTGGTTGGACAGGGATCAGATACGCAGTATTTT. It codes for CASSLVGQGSDTQYF.

The rearrangement joins TRBV6-5 to TRBJ2-7; the D gene is possibly TRBD2 (7 bases). This CDR3 spans 15 amino acids. The V gene lost 9 bases and the J gene lost 7 bases, with 25 bases spanning the gap. Germline CDR1 reads MNHEY; CDR2 reads SVGAGI. For the CDR3, the DNA is TGTGCCAGAAGATTGGGGGGGCTCCGGACTACAGAGCAGTACTTC. This codes for CARRLGGLRTTEQYF.

CDR3 in amino acids: CASSPGLRDYEQYF. The CDR3 DNA is TGTGCCAGTAGCCCAGGTTTACGGGACTACGAGCAGTACTTC. The genes are TRBV19 and TRBJ2-7; the D gene is possibly TRBD2 (5 bases). The CDR3 loop spans 14 amino acids. The V gene's germline CDR1 is LNHDA and CDR2 SQIVND (reference sequence). V was pared by 6 bases and J by 3 bases, with 15 bases between.

The chain recombines TRBV12-3 or TRBV12-4 with TRBJ2-7, with D perhaps matching TRBD2 (6 bases). The CDR3 consists of 13 residues. V lost 3 bases and J 3 bases, leaving 9 bases between the germline ends. The CDR3 loop is CASSFSGVYEQYF. CDR3 nucleotide sequence: TGTGCCAGCAGTTTCTCGGGAGTCTACGAGCAGTACTTC.

The gene calls are TRBV4-3 and TRBJ2-3; perhaps TRBD2 as D (6 bases). Germline V gene data show CDR1 as LGHNA and CDR2 as YSLEER. The CDR3 totals 14 residues. The V end lost 0 bases, the J end lost 10 bases, and 14 bases lay between the germline ends. DNA for the CDR3: TGCGCCAGCAGCCAAGATCGGGGCAGGAGGGCGCAGTATTTT. Translated, it gives CASSQDRGRRAQYF.

This chain uses TRBV6-5 with TRBJ1-1; 9 bases map to TRBD1. CDR1 and CDR2 from the germline V gene are MNHEY and SVGAGI. This CDR3 has 14 amino acids. V shed 0 bases, J shed 5 bases, and the junction held 1 base outside the gene matches. The CDR3 nucleotides are TGTGCCAGCAGTTACTCGACAGGGGGGACTGAAGCTTTCTTT. It specifies CASSYSTGGTEAFF.

The gene calls are TRBV9 and TRBJ1-6, with D possibly matching TRBD1 (6 bases). Germline V gene sequence: CDR1 SGDLS, CDR2 YYNGEE. This CDR3 is 13 amino acids long. With 3 bases removed from V and 13 bases from J, the gap between germline ends came to 14 bases. CDR3 DNA sequence: TGTGCCAGCAGCGGAGGGGGGGGGCGGCCCCTCCACTTT. Amino acids: CASSGGGGRPLHF.

The sample holds one count of this clone. The genes are TRBV7-9 and TRBJ2-1; no definite D call. The germline V gene has CDR1 SEHNR and CDR2 FQNEAQ (reference sequence). This CDR3 has 14 amino acids. The V and J ends lost 6 bases and 5 bases respectively, with 14 bases between them. For the CDR3, the DNA is TGTGCCAGCAGGCGCGAAAGTACGGACAATGAGCAGTTCTTC. It yields the protein CASRRESTDNEQFF.

The CDR3 loop reads CASKMGGGHNSPLHF. The CDR3 region has the DNA TGTGCCAGTAAAATGGGTGGAGGCCATAATTCACCCCTCCACTTT. The V and J genes are TRBV19 and TRBJ1-6, with unresolved D. The CDR3 runs to 15 residues. From germline, CDR1 is LNHDA and CDR2 SQIVND (reference sequence). The V end was cut by 7 bases, the J end by 5 bases, with 15 bases between.

The chain recombines TRBV6-1 with TRBJ2-1, with D uncertain. The CDR3 totals 15 residues. The germline gives CDR1 MNHNS, CDR2 SASEGT. Trimming removed 2 bases at V and 0 bases at J, with 8 bases between. CDR3 DNA sequence: TGTGCCAGCAGTGAAACGACAAGCTCCTACAATGAGCAGTTCTTC. This sequence encodes CASSETTSSYNEQFF.

V gene TRBV24-1 combines with J gene TRBJ2-3, with 9 positions matching TRBD2. This CDR3 has 17 amino acids. The V segment lost 4 bases and the J segment 4 bases; nucleotides outside the gene matches: 11. CDR1 is KGHDR and CDR2 is SFDVKD in the germline V gene. The CDR3 nucleotides read TGTGCCACCAGTGACGTCGTAGCGGGAGATACCTCAGATACGCAGTATTTT. Protein product: CATSDVVAGDTSDTQYF.

The V gene is TRBV6-6, the J gene TRBJ2-2; D possibly corresponds to TRBD1 (5 bases). The length of the CDR3 is 14 residues. CDR1 and CDR2 (germline): MNHNY, SVGAGI (reference sequence). V was trimmed by 5 bases and J by 5 bases, leaving 12 bases between them. The CDR3 DNA follows: TGTGCCAGCAGTCCACAGGACGGGACCGGGGAGCTGTTTTTT. Translating it yields CASSPQDGTGELFF.

This chain connects TRBV7-9 to TRBJ2-3; TRBD2 matches 7 bases. The CDR3 contains 16 residues. J gave up 3 bases and V 0 bases, and 6 bases lay outside the gene matches. From germline, CDR1 is SEHNR and CDR2 FQNEAQ (reference sequence). The CDR3: CASSLANLAETDTQYF. The CDR3 DNA reads as TGTGCCAGCAGCTTAGCTAACCTAGCGGAGACAGATACGCAGTATTTT.

This clone was picked up a small number of times. The sample carries other DNA sequences with the same CDR3. Here the CDR3 reads CASSDSAGGADTQYF. The CDR3 nucleotides are TGTGCCAGCAGTGACTCGGCGGGAGGAGCAGATACGCAGTATTTT. The chain recombines TRBV6-4 with TRBJ2-3, with 8 bases identical to TRBD2. The CDR3 extends over 15 amino acids. Losses at the gene ends were 0 bases for V and 4 bases for J; bases not matched to a gene: 3. The V gene's germline CDR1 is MRHNA and CDR2 SNTAGT.

This clone was seen just once. The chain combines TRBV5-4 with TRBJ2-1; TRBD1 matches at 7 bases. The CDR3 contains 13 residues. Germline V gives CDR1 SGHNT, CDR2 YYREEE (reference sequence). V shed 4 bases and J 5 bases; nucleotides not matched to a gene: 3. This CDR3 reads CASSAGTDNEQFF. The CDR3 DNA reads TGTGCCAGCAGCGCAGGGACAGACAATGAGCAGTTCTTC.

The gene calls are TRBV12-3 or TRBV12-4 and TRBJ1-3; D gene unclear. CDR3 length equals 13 residues. Between the trimmed V and J ends, which lost 2 bases and 4 bases, there was a span of 6 bases. The CDR3 is CASSLFSGNTIYF. Here the CDR3 DNA reads TGTGCCAGCAGTTTATTTTCAGGAAACACCATATATTTT.

The chain carries TRBV5-8 and TRBJ2-5; 8 bases align to TRBD1. The CDR3 has 13 residues. Per the germline V gene, CDR1 is SGHTS and CDR2 is YDEGEE. V lost 4 bases to trimming and J lost 5 bases; unmatched junction nucleotides: 4. DNA of the CDR3: TGTGCCAGCAGCCCGGGACAGGCGGAGACCCAGTACTTC. Translating it yields CASSPGQAETQYF.

This chain links TRBV19 with TRBJ2-2, with 9 positions matching TRBD2. Germline V gene data show CDR1 as LNHDA and CDR2 as SQIVND (reference sequence). With V trimmed by 1 base and J by 5 bases, 8 bases remained unmatched. The CDR3 extends over 17 amino acids. For the CDR3, the DNA is TGTGCCAGTAGTATAGGGTTTGGTCTAGCGGGGACCGGGGAGCTGTTTTTT. Its translation is CASSIGFGLAGTGELFF. Full variable domain (missing parts from reference TRBV19 and TRBJ2-2): DGGITQSPKYLFRKEGQNVTLSCEQNLNHDAMYWYRQDPGQGLRLIYYSQIVNDFQKGDIAEGYSVSREKKESFPLTVTSAQKNPTAFYLCASSIGFGLAGTGELFFGEGSRLTVL.

V and J are TRBV4-1 and TRBJ1-4, with 12 bases fitting TRBD1. V lost 1 base, J lost 8 bases, and 14 bases stayed unmatched. This CDR3 contains 19 residues. CDR1 is MGHRA, CDR2 YSYEKL, per germline. CDR3 DNA sequence: TGCGCCAGCAGCCAAGGGACTCCGGGACAGGGGGCGGGATGGGAAAAACTGTTTTTT. Its translation is CASSQGTPGQGAGWEKLFF.

The chain employs TRBV3-1 (or the pseudogene TRBV3-2) and TRBJ2-7; 11 nucleotides match TRBD2. The V gene's germline CDR1 is LGHDT and CDR2 YNNKEL (reference sequence). The CDR3 is made up of 15 amino acids. J lost 6 bases, V lost 1 base, and 5 bases had no gene match. The CDR3, as DNA: TGTGCCAGCAGCCAAGGTAGCGGGGGGGCTCGCGAGCAGTACTTC. Translating gives CASSQGSGGAREQYF.

The chain has TRBV6-6 and TRBJ1-5; 7 bases are shared with TRBD1. Germline trimming cut 7 bases from V and 6 bases from J; bases unmatched to any gene: 12. In germline, CDR1 is MNHNY, CDR2 SVGAGI (reference sequence). The CDR3 has 15 amino acids. CDR3 DNA: TGTGCCAGCAACTTAGGTGGGCAGGGGGGTCAGCCCCAGCATTTT. It encodes CASNLGGQGGQPQHF.

The rearrangement links TRBV2 to TRBJ1-6, with TRBD1 as a possible D gene (6 bases). V lost 7 bases and J lost 7, with 14 bases in between. The length of the CDR3 is 14 residues. Germline CDR1 SNHLY, CDR2 FYNNEI. CDR3 in amino acids: CASNTGHQNSPLHF. CDR3 sequence (DNA): TGTGCCAGCAACACGGGACACCAGAATTCACCCCTCCACTTT.

The chain combines TRBV5-6 with TRBJ2-7; D is possibly TRBD1 (6 bases). V was trimmed by 4 bases and J by 0 bases, leaving 14 bases between them. CDR1 is SGHDT and CDR2 is YYEEEE in the germline V gene. The CDR3 consists of 15 residues. CDR3 sequence (DNA): TGTGCCAGCAGCCCTGACAGGACTCGCTCCTACGAGCAGTACTTC. Translated: CASSPDRTRSYEQYF.